This entry concerns a single TCR beta chain. Its cognate antigen is unknown. Sequencing was performed with immunoSEQ multiplex PCR; in TCRdb, only in-frame clones are kept and a portion is missing. Of 20,000 or so clones listed, approximately 78% are singletons. These data belong to a study of somatic mutations in cytotoxic T cells in rheumatoid arthritis. Across the whole study: Sorted by flow to nearly 100% purity were some V beta antibody-stained T-cell populations, including V beta1+ cells sequenced for TCRB.

Overall study findings and caveats: For rheumatoid arthritis patients, CD8+ clonality increased with age, whereas it did not in healthy controls. The clonality of CD8+ T cells was not significantly different between rheumatoid arthritis patients and age-matched healthy controls.

The ends were cut back, 0 bases at V and 10 bases at J, with 14 bases in the middle. The germline V gene has CDR1 SGDLS and CDR2 YYNGEE. The CDR3 is 14 residues long. The clonotype was recovered from an adult with rheumatoid arthritis. Material for sequencing was CD8+ T cells sorted from blood. The chain employs TRBV9 and TRBJ2-1, with D perhaps assigned TRBD1 or TRBD2 (5 bases each). For the CDR3, the DNA is TGTGCCAGCAGCGTAGAAGGGACCCTCGAAGAGCAGTTCTTC. It yields the protein CASSVEGTLEEQFF.